This T cell receptor beta chain was retrieved from a study of naive and memory T cell subsets. J was trimmed by 4 bases and V by 1 base; bases with no gene match: 4. Germline CDR1 reads DFQATT; CDR2 reads SNEGSKA (reference sequence). CDR3 length: 15 amino acids. Blood and skin TCR RNA was reverse transcribed with alpha and beta constant primers. TCRdb itself ran the 5' RACE reads through MiXCR, one entry per CDR3 protein. This table holds under 25,000 distinct CDR3 sequences, 3.5% to 5% found once. Adult healthy volunteers gave 2.5 ml peripheral blood for whole-blood RNA. A UMI-containing oligonucleotide was joined by 3' ligation to the TCR cDNA template. This clonotype was picked up one time.

The rearrangement uses TRBV20-1 and TRBJ2-1, with 10 bases matching TRBD2. This TCR was sampled from a male donor in good health. The CDR3 DNA reads as TGCAGTGCTAGAGCCGGGACTAGCGATTACAATGAGCAGTTCTTC. It yields the protein CSARAGTSDYNEQFF.